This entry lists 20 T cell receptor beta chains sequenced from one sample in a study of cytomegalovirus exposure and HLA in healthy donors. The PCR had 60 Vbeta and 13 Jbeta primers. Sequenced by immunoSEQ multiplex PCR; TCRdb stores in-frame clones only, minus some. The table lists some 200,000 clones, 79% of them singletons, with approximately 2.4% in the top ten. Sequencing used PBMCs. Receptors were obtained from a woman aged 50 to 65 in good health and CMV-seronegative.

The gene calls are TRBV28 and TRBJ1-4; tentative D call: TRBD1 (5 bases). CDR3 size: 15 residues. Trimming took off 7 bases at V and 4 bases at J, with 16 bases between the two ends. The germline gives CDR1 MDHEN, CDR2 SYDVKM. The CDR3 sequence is CASNIWGRLNEKLFF. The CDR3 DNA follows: TGTGCCAGCAACATTTGGGGCAGACTTAATGAAAAACTGTTTTTT.

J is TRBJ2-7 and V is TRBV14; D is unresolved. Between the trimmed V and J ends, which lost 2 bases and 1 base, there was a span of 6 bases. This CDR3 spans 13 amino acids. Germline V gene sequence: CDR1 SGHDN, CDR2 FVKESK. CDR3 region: CASSQIRSYEQYF. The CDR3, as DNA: TGTGCCAGCAGCCAAATCAGGTCCTACGAGCAGTACTTC.

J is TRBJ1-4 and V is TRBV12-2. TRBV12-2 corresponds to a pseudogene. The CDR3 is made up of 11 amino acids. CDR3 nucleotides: TGTGCAAGTCGTAAAAATGAAAAACTGTTTTTT. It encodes CASRKNEKLFF.

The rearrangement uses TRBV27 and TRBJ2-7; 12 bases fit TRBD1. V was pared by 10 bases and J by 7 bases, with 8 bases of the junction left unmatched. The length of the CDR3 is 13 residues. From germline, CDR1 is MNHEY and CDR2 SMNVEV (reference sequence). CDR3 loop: CATRDRGRREQYF. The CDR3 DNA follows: TGTGCCACCCGGGACAGGGGGCGTCGGGAGCAGTACTTC.

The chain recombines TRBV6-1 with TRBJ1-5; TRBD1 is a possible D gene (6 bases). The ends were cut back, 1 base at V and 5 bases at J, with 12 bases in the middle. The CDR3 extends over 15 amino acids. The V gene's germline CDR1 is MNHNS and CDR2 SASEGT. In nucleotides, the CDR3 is TGTGCCAGCAGTGAAGGCTACAGGGCCGATCAGCCCCAGCATTTT. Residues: CASSEGYRADQPQHF.

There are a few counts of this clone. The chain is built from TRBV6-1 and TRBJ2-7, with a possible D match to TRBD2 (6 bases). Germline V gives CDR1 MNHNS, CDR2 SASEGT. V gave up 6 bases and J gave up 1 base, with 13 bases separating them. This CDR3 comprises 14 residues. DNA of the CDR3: TGTGCCAGCAGCGATCCGGGGGAATCCTACGAGCAGTACTTC. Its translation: CASSDPGESYEQYF.

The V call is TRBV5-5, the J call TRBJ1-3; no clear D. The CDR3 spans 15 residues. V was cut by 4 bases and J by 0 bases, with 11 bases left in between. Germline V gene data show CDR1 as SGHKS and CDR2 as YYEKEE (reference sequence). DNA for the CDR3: TGTGCCAGCAGCCCAAGACTCAACTCTGGAAACACCATATATTTT. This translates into CASSPRLNSGNTIYF.

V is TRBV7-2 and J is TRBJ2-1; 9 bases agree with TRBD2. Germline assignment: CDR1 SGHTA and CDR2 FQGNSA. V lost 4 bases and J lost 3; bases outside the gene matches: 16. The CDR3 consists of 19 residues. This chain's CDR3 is CASSSPKGRGGPGYNEQFF. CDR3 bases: TGTGCCAGCAGCTCCCCCAAGGGGCGGGGGGGCCCCGGCTACAATGAGCAGTTCTTC.

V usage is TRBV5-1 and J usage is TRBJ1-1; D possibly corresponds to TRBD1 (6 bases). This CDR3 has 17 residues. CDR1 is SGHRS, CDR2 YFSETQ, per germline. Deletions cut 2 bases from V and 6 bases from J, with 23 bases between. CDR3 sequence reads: CASSFRQAGLVRAEAFF. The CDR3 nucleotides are TGCGCCAGCAGCTTTAGACAGGCAGGGCTTGTTCGGGCTGAAGCTTTCTTT.

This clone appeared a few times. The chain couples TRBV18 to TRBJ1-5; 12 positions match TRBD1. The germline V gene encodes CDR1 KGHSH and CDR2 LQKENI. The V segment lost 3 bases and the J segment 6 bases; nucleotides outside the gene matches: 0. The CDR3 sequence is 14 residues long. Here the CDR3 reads CASSPGQGAQPQHF. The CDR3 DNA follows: TGTGCCAGCTCACCGGGACAGGGGGCTCAGCCCCAGCATTTT.

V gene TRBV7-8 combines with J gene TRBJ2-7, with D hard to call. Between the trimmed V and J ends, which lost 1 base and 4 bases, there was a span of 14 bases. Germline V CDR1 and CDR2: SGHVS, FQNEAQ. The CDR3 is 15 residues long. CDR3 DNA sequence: TGTGCCAGCAGCTTAGTAGATGGGCCAATATACGAGCAGTACTTC. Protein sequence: CASSLVDGPIYEQYF.

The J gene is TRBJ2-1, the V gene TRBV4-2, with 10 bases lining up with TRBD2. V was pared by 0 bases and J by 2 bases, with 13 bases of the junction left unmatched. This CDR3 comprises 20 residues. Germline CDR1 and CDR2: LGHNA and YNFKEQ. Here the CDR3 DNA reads TGTGCCAGCAGCCAAGATAGGCCTAGCGGGAGTGCGGGGACCTACAATGAGCAGTTCTTC. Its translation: CASSQDRPSGSAGTYNEQFF.

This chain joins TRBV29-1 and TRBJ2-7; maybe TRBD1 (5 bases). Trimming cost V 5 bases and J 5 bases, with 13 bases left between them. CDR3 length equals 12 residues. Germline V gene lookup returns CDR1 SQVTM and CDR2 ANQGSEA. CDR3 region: CSVLRAVDEQYF. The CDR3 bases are TGCAGCGTTCTCAGGGCGGTGGACGAGCAGTACTTC.

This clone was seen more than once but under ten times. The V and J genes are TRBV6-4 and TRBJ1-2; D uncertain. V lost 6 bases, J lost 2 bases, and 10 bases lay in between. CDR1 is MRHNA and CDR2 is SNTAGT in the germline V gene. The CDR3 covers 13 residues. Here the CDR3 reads CASRADGNYGYTF. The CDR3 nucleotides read TGTGCCAGCAGAGCGGACGGGAACTATGGCTACACCTTC.

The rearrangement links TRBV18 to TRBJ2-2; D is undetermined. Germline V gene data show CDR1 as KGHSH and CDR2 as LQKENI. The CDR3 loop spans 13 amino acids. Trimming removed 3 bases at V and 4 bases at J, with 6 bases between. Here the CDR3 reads CASSPPSTGELFF. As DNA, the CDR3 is TGTGCCAGCTCACCCCCCAGCACCGGGGAGCTGTTTTTT. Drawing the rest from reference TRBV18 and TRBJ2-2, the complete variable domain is NAGVMQNPRHLVRRRGQEARLRCSPMKGHSHVYWYRQLPEEGLKFMVYLQKENIIDESGMPKERFSAEFPKEGPSILRIQQVVRGDSAAYFCASSPPSTGELFFGEGSRLTVL.

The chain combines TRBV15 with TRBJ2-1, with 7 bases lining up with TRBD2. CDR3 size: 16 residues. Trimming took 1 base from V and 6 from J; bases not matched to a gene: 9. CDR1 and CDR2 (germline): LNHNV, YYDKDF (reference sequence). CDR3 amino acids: CATSRAGTTTRNEQFF. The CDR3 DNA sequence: TGTGCCACCAGCAGAGCCGGGACTACCACCCGCAATGAGCAGTTCTTC.

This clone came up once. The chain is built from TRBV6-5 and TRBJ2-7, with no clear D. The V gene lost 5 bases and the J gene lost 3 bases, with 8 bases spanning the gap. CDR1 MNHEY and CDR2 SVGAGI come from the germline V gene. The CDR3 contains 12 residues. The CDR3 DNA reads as TGTGCCAGCAGTAAGAACAGCTACGAGCAGTACTTC. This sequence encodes CASSKNSYEQYF.

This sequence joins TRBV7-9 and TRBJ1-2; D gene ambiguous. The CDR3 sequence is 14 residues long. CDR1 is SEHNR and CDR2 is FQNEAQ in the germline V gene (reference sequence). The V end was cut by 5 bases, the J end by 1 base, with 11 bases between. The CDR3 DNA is TGTGCCAGCAGCCCAGTCCAAAATAACTATGGCTACACCTTC. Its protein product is CASSPVQNNYGYTF.

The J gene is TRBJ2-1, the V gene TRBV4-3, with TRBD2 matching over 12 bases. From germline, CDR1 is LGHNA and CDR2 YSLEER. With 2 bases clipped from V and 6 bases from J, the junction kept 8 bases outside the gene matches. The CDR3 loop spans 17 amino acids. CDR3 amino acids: CASSQSSGGAFINEQFF. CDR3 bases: TGCGCCAGCAGCCAATCTAGCGGGGGGGCCTTTATCAATGAGCAGTTCTTC.

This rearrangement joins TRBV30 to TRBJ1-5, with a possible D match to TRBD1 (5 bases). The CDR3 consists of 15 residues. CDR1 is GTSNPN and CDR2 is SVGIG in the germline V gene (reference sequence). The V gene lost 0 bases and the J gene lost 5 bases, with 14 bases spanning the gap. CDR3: CAWSVGAGRHQPQHF. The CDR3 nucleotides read TGTGCCTGGAGTGTTGGGGCAGGGAGGCATCAGCCCCAGCATTTT.